This T cell receptor (beta chain) was recorded in a study of radiotherapy plus CTLA-4 blockade in lung cancer. Patients with chemo-refractory metastatic non-small-cell lung cancer received focal radiation plus CTLA-4 blockade with ipilimumab. Whole-study results and caveats: Blood TCR clones of tumor origin expanded after radiotherapy plus ipilimumab.

On this clone: Its antigen is as yet unknown.

Libraries were prepared by immunoSEQ multiplex PCR; TCRdb keeps only in-frame clonotypes and omits some of them. The sample carries around 110,000 clones, about 87% recorded once. The sequence derives from a human donor with non-small cell lung cancer that progressed on radiotherapy plus ipilimumab. The sample here was peripheral blood, taken from a patient treated with radiotherapy plus ipilimumab.

CDR3: CASSFKSREQPQHF. The CDR3 coding sequence is TGTGCCAGCAGTTTCAAATCGAGGGAACAGCCCCAGCATTTT. The chain links TRBV27 to TRBJ1-5; D uncertain. The CDR3 length is 14 residues. CDR1 is MNHEY, CDR2 SMNVEV, per germline (reference sequence). V was clipped by 3 bases and J by 7 bases, with 13 bases between them.